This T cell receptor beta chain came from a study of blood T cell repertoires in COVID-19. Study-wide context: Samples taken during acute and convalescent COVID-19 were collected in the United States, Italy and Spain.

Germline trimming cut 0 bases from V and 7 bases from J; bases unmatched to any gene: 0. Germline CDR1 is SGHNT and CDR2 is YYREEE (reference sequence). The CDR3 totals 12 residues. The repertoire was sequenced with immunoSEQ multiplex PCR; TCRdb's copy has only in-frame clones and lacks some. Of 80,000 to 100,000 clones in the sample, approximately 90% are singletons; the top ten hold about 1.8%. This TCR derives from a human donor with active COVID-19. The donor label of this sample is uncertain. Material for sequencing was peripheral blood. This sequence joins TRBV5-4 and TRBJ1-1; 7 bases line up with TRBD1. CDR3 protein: CASSLDRGEAFF. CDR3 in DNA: TGTGCCAGCAGCTTGGACAGGGGTGAAGCTTTCTTT.